This TCR beta chain originates from a study of OX40 agonist ivuxolimab in advanced cancers. About the full investigation: Ivuxolimab was an agonistic, fully human IgG2 monoclonal antibody directed against OX40 (CD134), a costimulatory receptor. Partial responses occurred in three dose-escalation patients, of whom one had hepatocellular carcinoma and two had cutaneous melanoma. Prior anti-PD-1, anti-PD-L1 or anti-CTLA-4 therapy was permitted, and checkpoint inhibitors had been received by under 50% of dose-escalation patients. The monotherapy dose-escalation portion (N ≈ 57 patients) of the phase I ivuxolimab trial is reported in the paper. Intravenous ivuxolimab was administered to patients every 2 weeks at six dose levels: 0.01, 0.1, 0.3, 1.5, 3 and 10 mg/kg. In the dose-escalation cohort, 82.7% of patients were male, and the mean age was around 60 years, with a range of roughly 20 to 80. Of the 50 to 55 patients in dose escalation, 19 had hepatocellular carcinoma, roughly 15 had melanoma, 9 had renal cell carcinoma and 9 had head and neck cancer. Peripheral TCRbeta sequencing aimed to test whether ivuxolimab altered TCR sequence diversity and caused clonal T-cell expansion. General study outcomes and caveats: At doses of 0.1 to 3.0 mg/kg, clonal expansion of both CD4+ and CD8+ blood T cells was observed from baseline to week 6. In the 0.1-3.0 mg/kg groups, partial responders had among the lowest normalized peripheral clonal expansion, particularly in CD8+ T cells. Low levels of normalized T-cell clonal expansion were also shown by some nonresponding patients. The antigen specificity of the clonally expanded peripheral T cells was not determined. On average, CD8+ T cells showed more expanded clones than CD4+ T cells after ivuxolimab.

Genomic DNA was isolated from the sorted cells so that the TCRbeta CDR3 region could be sequenced. The immunoSEQ Assay was used for sequencing of TCRbeta CDR3 regions. The table was pulled from immuneACCESS by TCRdb, which kept in-frame rearrangements only. Such tables lose some clones; where checked, under half of the loss comes from unresolved V genes, and the rest has no known cause. This sample has roughly 41,000 clones in its table, and more than 75% of those were observed once. Roughly an eighth of the sample lies in the top ten. Patients with a history of autoimmune disease or receiving systemic immunosuppression were excluded from the trial. Peripheral blood for TCR sequencing was collected from all dose cohorts at baseline, on cycle 4 day 1, and on cycle 7 day 1. The samples were taken from a phase I, first-in-human, multicenter, open-label dose-escalation trial of ivuxolimab. Adults with locally advanced or metastatic melanoma, renal cell, hepatocellular, or head and neck squamous cell carcinoma were enrolled in the trial. Before TCR sequencing, CD4+ and CD8+ T cells were separately sorted from peripheral blood.

Concerning this clone: Its antigen specificity is not known. The input lacks base qualities; no much larger clone sits a single base away.

V is shortened by 0 bases, J by 4 bases, and the region joining them spans 13 bases. From a lookup of the germline V gene, CDR1 and CDR2 are SGDLS and YYNGEE. Inclusive of the bounding cysteine and phenylalanine, the CDR3 is 15 residues long. The kept DNA is CDR3 alone, 45 bases in frame from the first base. Sequencing used CD4+ or CD8+ T cells sorted from blood, obtained in a trial of the OX40 agonist ivuxolimab. This receptor chain uses TRBV9 and TRBJ1-1; confidence is insufficient to name the D gene. The receptor was derived from an adult with an advanced solid tumor such as melanoma, head and neck, liver or kidney cancer. The sequenced DNA: TGTGCCAGCAGCGTAGAAACCGGGGTTGGCACTGAAGCTTTCTTT. This gives the protein CASSVETGVGTEAFF.